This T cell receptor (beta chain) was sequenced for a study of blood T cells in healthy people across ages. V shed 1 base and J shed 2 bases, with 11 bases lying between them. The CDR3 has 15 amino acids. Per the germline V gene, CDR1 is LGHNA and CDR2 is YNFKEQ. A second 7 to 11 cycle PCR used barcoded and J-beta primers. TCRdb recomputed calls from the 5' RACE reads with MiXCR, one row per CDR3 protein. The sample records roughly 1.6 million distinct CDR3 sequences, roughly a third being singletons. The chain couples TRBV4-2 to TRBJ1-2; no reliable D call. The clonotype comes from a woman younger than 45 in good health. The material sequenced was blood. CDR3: CASSQASGENYGYTF. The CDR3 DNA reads TGTGCCAGCAGCCAAGCCAGTGGGGAGAACTATGGCTACACCTTC.